This is a list of T cell receptor beta chains from one sample in a study of blood T cell repertoires in COVID-19. The method was immunoSEQ multiplex PCR; TCRdb's version includes in-frame clones alone and lacks a portion of them. The repertoire holds some 200,000 clones, with approximately 84% as singletons. Specimen: peripheral blood. The receptors originated from a man aged 80 or over with acute or convalescent COVID-19. The CDR3 runs from the conserved cysteine through the conserved F or W. Each record gives: D gene, V gene, clone size, J gene, CDR3 DNA, CDR3 protein. A D gene is named only where the DNA matches it firmly. Clone size is not always given. Where it is, it says once, few, many or a class for expanded clones.

TRBD2	TRBV5-4	few	TRBJ2-2	TGTGCCAGCACCGCCGCCCCTGGCGGGGGAAACACCGGGGAGCTGTTTTTT	CASTAAPGGGNTGELFF
TRBD1	TRBV10-3	once	TRBJ2-5	TGTGCCATCAGTGGGTACTCCTCAGGGGGCGCGGGAGAGACCCAGTACTTC	CAISGYSSGGAGETQYF
NA	TRBV7-3	NA	TRBJ2-3	TGTGCCAGCAAAGGGCAGGGAATGGATACGCAGTATTTT	CASKGQGMDTQYF
NA	TRBV18	NA	TRBJ2-2	TGTGCCAGCTCACCACAGATGGGGCGCGAGACCGGGGAGCTGTTTTTT	CASSPQMGRETGELFF
NA	TRBV4-2	once	TRBJ2-2	TGTGCCAGCAGCCTTAGACAGTCCTACACCGGGGAGCTGTTTTTT	CASSLRQSYTGELFF
TRBD2	TRBV19	NA	TRBJ2-1	TGTGCCAGTAGTATAGGGGGAGGGCCCTTTAATGAGCAGTTCTTC	CASSIGGGPFNEQFF
NA	TRBV18	NA	TRBJ1-5	TGTGCCAGCTCACCTTCGGGGGGGTCCCAGCCCCAGCATTTT	CASSPSGGSQPQHF
TRBD1	TRBV7-2	NA	TRBJ1-2	TGTGCCAGCAGCTCCCTCCAGGGGGCGGGGAGGGGCTACACCTTC	CASSSLQGAGRGYTF
TRBD1	TRBV5-4	NA	TRBJ2-5	TGTGCCAGCAGTCCGGGACAGGGGGCGCGGGAGACCCAGTACTTC	CASSPGQGARETQYF
NA	TRBV5-1	NA	TRBJ2-3	TGCGCCAGCAGCGTCCAGGGGTCCGGCACAGATACGCAGTATTTT	CASSVQGSGTDTQYF
TRBD2	TRBV11-2	NA	TRBJ2-5	TGTGCCAGCAGCTTAGTTCCCTCTGGCGGGGGAGAGACCCAGTACTTC	CASSLVPSGGGETQYF
TRBD1	TRBV7-9	medium-sized	TRBJ2-5	TGTGCCAGCAGCCTTAGGACAGGGCAACAAGAGACCCAGTACTTC	CASSLRTGQQETQYF
TRBD2	TRBV29-1	NA	TRBJ2-3	TGCAGCGTTGAAGAAGGAAGTAGGACCGGGGGGGATACGCAGTATTTT	CSVEEGSRTGGDTQYF
NA	TRBV24-1	NA	TRBJ1-1	TGTGCCACCAGTGATTCCCCGGACAGTCTGAACACTGAAGCTTTCTTT	CATSDSPDSLNTEAFF
NA	TRBV3-1/TRBV3-2	NA	TRBJ1-3	TGTGCCAGCAGCCAAATCCCTATGAGCTCTGGAAACACCATATATTTT	CASSQIPMSSGNTIYF
TRBD1	TRBV2	NA	TRBJ2-5	TGTGCCAGCAGTGAAGCAGACAGGGGGCGAGAGACCCAGTACTTC	CASSEADRGRETQYF
NA	TRBV19	NA	TRBJ1-4	TGTGCCAGTAGTAGTCCTGCGGGGGGGCTGACAACTAATGAAAAACTGTTTTTT	CASSSPAGGLTTNEKLFF
NA	TRBV6-5	NA	TRBJ1-4	TGTGCCAGCAGTAAACGGGGGAGACCTGAACTGTTTTTT	CASSKRGRPELFF
TRBD2	TRBV7-9	NA	TRBJ2-7	TGTGCCAGCAGCTTCACCGGGACTAGCCCCTACGAGCAGTACTTC	CASSFTGTSPYEQYF
TRBD1	TRBV9	NA	TRBJ2-3	TGTGCCAGCACCGCCGGACAGGGAAACACAGATACGCAGTATTTT	CASTAGQGNTDTQYF
NA	TRBV28	NA	TRBJ2-3	TGTGCCAGCAGGCCTCCCACAGGGCTTGGCGCAGATACGCAGTATTTT	CASRPPTGLGADTQYF
NA	TRBV3-1/TRBV3-2	NA	TRBJ1-4	TGTGCCAGCAGCCAATCCGTCCTTAGCCTTAATGAAAAACTGTTTTTT	CASSQSVLSLNEKLFF
NA	TRBV28	NA	TRBJ1-5	TGTGCCAGCAGCAAACAGGCGGGGAATCAGCCCCAGCATTTT	CASSKQAGNQPQHF
NA	TRBV7-9	few	TRBJ1-2	TGTGCCAGCAGCCAAGTTACAGGGAGTGGCTACACCTTC	CASSQVTGSGYTF
NA	TRBV5-8	once	TRBJ2-5	TGTGCCAGCAGCCGGACAGATCAAGAGACCCAGTACTTC	CASSRTDQETQYF
TRBD1	TRBV19	NA	TRBJ2-5	TGTGCCAGTAGTGCGATTCGACAGGGCCAAGAGACCCAGTACTTC	CASSAIRQGQETQYF
NA	TRBV6-2/TRBV6-3	NA	TRBJ1-6	TGTGCCAGCAGTTACCGGGACACCATTAATTCACCCCTCCACTTT	CASSYRDTINSPLHF